These T cell receptor beta chains were read from a single sample in a study of T cell repertoires in cytomegalovirus infection. TCRdb processed the reads anew with MiXCR; each CDR3 protein has one entry. The data show a few hundred thousand distinct CDR3 sequences, 20% to 25% seen once. The sequenced material came from CD8+ T cells from PBMCs. The receptors come from a human donor in good health (CMV status not recorded). Some clones in this sample may be carry-over from other donors' samples. The CDR3 runs from the conserved cysteine through the conserved F or W. Each record gives: J gene, V gene, CDR3 protein.

>TRBJ2-1|TRBV14
CASSLGEAGRQFF
>TRBJ2-6|TRBV23-1
CASLQISGANVLTF
>TRBJ2-7|TRBV7-6
CASSFEQLGWYEQYF
>TRBJ1-1|TRBV27
CASSLSARNTEAFF
>TRBJ2-1|TRBV2
CASADFDF
>TRBJ1-5|TRBV7-8
CASRLTGEGNQPQHF
>TRBJ2-1|TRBV19
CASSMTSGGSNEQFF
>TRBJ2-5|TRBV2
CASRDTLLYF
>TRBJ2-5|TRBV28
CASSFFAQGKETQYF
>TRBJ2-4|TRBV6-2/TRBV6-3
CASSYNYQNIQYF
>TRBJ2-2|TRBV20-1
CSARSGDTGELFF
>TRBJ2-7|TRBV7-8
CASSLAPGQGYEQYF
>TRBJ1-5|TRBV10-3
CAISERGQAYNQPQHF
>TRBJ2-4|TRBV4-1
CASSQDSDSLAKNIQYF
>TRBJ1-6|TRBV20-1
CSARDASGLNNSPLHF
>TRBJ2-5|TRBV7-6
CASSSEGETQYF
>TRBJ2-5|TRBV6-6
CASSYVGGLAETQYF
>TRBJ2-3|TRBV5-6
CASSNPGDRDADTQYF
>TRBJ2-1|TRBV15
CATSFTVSLGGNEQFF
>TRBJ1-1|TRBV28
CASQWGGGNTEAFF
>TRBJ1-5|TRBV7-2
CASRDGAYSNQPQHF
>TRBJ2-1|TRBV4-2
CASSQDRGSSYNEQFF
>TRBJ2-2|TRBV7-6
CASSSGQGVDTGELFF
>TRBJ1-1|TRBV28
CASSLTGSAKNTEAFF
>TRBJ2-1|TRBV9
CASSVVPGSTYNEQFF
>TRBJ2-7|TRBV29-1
CSVEDPEGGYEQYF
>TRBJ2-5|TRBV20-1
CSASRAAGGEETQYF
>TRBJ2-2|TRBV20-1
CSAVGDTGELFF
>TRBJ2-3|TRBV4-1
CASSQDERGASDTQYF
>TRBJ2-3|TRBV7-2
CASRTGTSGTDTQYF
>TRBJ2-3|TRBV3-1
CVSSPGTGSTDTQYF
>TRBJ2-3|TRBV3-1
CASSQVWGGADTQYF
>TRBJ2-7|TRBV27
CASSPAGPTYEQYF
>TRBJ2-2|TRBV7-9
CASSPEGAGELFF
>TRBJ1-1|TRBV9
CASSAAGQGDTEAFF
>TRBJ2-1|TRBV7-9
CASSLSPIWDEQFF
>TRBJ2-4|TRBV20-1
CSAVDGGENIQYF